The 8 T cell receptor beta chains below come from one sample, sequenced in a study of cytomegalovirus exposure and HLA in healthy donors (TCRdb year 2017). Library method: the immunoSEQ multiplex PCR assay. For the multiplex PCR, a mixture combining 60 forward primers for TCR Vbeta segments and 13 reverse primers for TCR Jbeta segments was used. TCRdb holds this immuneACCESS table with in-frame rearrangements only. Some clones are missing; in checked studies, unresolved V genes explain under half, and the rest has no known cause. This sample has about 160,000 clones in its table, and roughly 81% of those were observed once. The biggest ten clones account for less than 15% of the sample. Sequencing used PBMCs. The receptor set was obtained from a woman in her forties or fifties in good health and CMV-seronegative.

In this sample, this clone turned up once. V is TRBV9 and J is TRBJ1-6, with TRBD1 as a possible D gene (6 bases). The V end lost 2 bases, the J end lost 9 bases, and 15 bases lay between the germline ends. CDR3 length: 15 amino acids. Per germline, CDR1 SGDLS and CDR2 YYNGEE. Here the CDR3 reads CASSVAGAKSSPLHF. The CDR3 bases are TGTGCCAGCAGCGTGGCAGGGGCGAAAAGTTCACCCCTCCACTTT.

The chain combines TRBV11-2 with TRBJ2-5, with D possibly matching TRBD2 (5 bases). The CDR3 spans 15 residues. The V end was cut by 4 bases, the J end by 3 bases, with 15 bases between. CDR1 and CDR2 (germline): SGHAT, FQNNGV. CDR3 amino acids: CASSSKKDWEETQYF. DNA of the CDR3: TGTGCCAGCAGCTCAAAAAAGGACTGGGAAGAGACCCAGTACTTC.

The chain joins TRBV25-1 to TRBJ1-3; 12 bases are shared with TRBD1. CDR3 length equals 14 residues. Germline V CDR1 and CDR2: MGHDK, SYGVNS. V lost 4 bases to trimming and J lost 6 bases; unmatched junction nucleotides: 1. Here the CDR3 DNA reads TGTGCCAGCAGTGCGGGACAGGGGGCAAACACCATATATTTT. It specifies CASSAGQGANTIYF. The complete variable domain, with remaining parts taken from reference TRBV25-1 and TRBJ1-3, reads EADIYQTPRYLVIGTGKKITLECSQTMGHDKMYWYQQDPGMELHLIHYSYGVNSTEKGDLSSESTVSRIRTEHFPLTLESARPSHTSQYLCASSAGQGANTIYFGEGSWLTVV.

V and J are TRBV27 and TRBJ2-1; 10 positions agree with TRBD2. Germline-derived CDR1 and CDR2 are MNHEY and SMNVEV (reference sequence). V lost 5 bases and J lost 6; bases outside the gene matches: 10. The CDR3 extends over 16 amino acids. The CDR3 nucleotides are TGTGCCAGCAGTCGAGCTCAGACTAGCGGGTTCAATGAGCAGTTCTTC. It translates to CASSRAQTSGFNEQFF.

The chain couples TRBV9 to TRBJ2-7; a weak D match, TRBD2 (5 bases). Trimming removed 4 bases at V and 0 bases at J, with 11 bases between. Germline V gene lookup returns CDR1 SGDLS and CDR2 YYNGEE. This CDR3 region has 14 residues. This CDR3 reads CASSPDSDSYEQYF. The CDR3 DNA is TGTGCCAGCAGCCCGGACTCTGACTCCTACGAGCAGTACTTC.

This clone was counted a few times. The chain recombines TRBV14 with TRBJ2-1, with D possibly TRBD2 on 6 matching bases. The CDR3 extends over 18 amino acids. CDR1 is SGHDN and CDR2 is FVKESK in the germline V gene. Trimming pared 6 bases from V and 1 base from J, leaving 22 bases between. DNA of the CDR3: TGTGCCAGCAGGCCCTTGGCCGGAAGCGGGCTATCCTACAATGAGCAGTTCTTC. It yields the protein CASRPLAGSGLSYNEQFF.

This chain uses TRBV7-9 with TRBJ1-4; the D gene is possibly TRBD1 (5 bases). This CDR3 is built from 15 residues. The ends were cut back, 3 bases at V and 5 bases at J, with 13 bases in the middle. CDR1 and CDR2 (germline): SEHNR, FQNEAQ (reference sequence). Here the CDR3 reads CASSLGGTENEKLFF. As DNA, the CDR3 is TGTGCCAGCAGCTTGGGAGGGACCGAGAATGAAAAACTGTTTTTT.

The chain links TRBV9 to TRBJ1-3, with 8 bases that match TRBD1. The length of the CDR3 is 14 residues. Germline V CDR1 and CDR2: SGDLS, YYNGEE. The trim removed 5 bases at V and 2 bases at J, leaving 3 bases unmatched. The CDR3 loop reads CASSLTGAGNTIYF. The CDR3 region has the DNA TGTGCCAGCAGTCTGACAGGGGCTGGAAACACCATATATTTT. The variable domain in full, with the rest retrieved from reference TRBV9 and TRBJ1-3, is DSGVTQTPKHLITATGQRVTLRCSPRSGDLSVYWYQQSLDQGLQFLIQYYNGEERAKGNILERFSAQQFPDLHSELNLSSLELGDSALYFCASSLTGAGNTIYFGEGSWLTVV.